The 28 T cell receptor beta chains presented below share a single source sample, sequenced in a study of CD8 T cells in Susac syndrome. RNA totalling roughly 0.45 to 1 ug underwent reverse transcription with random hexamers. A single record per CDR3 protein comes from TCRdb applying MiXCR to the immunoSEQ multiplex PCR reads. Altogether 92,000 or so distinct CDR3 sequences are present, about 95% being singletons, with the ten largest covering 0.5% to 0.8%. The specimen sequenced was CD8+ T cells from PBMCs. The receptors were gathered from a human donor with Susac syndrome.

The genes are TRBV29-1 and TRBJ1-2; no clear D. Trimming stripped 1 base from V and 8 bases from J, with 14 bases between. Germline CDR1 and CDR2: SQVTM and ANQGSEA. The CDR3 sequence is 13 residues long. The CDR3 loop reads CSVEVTDRYGYTF. The CDR3 bases are TGCAGCGTTGAAGTGACCGACCGTTACGGCTACACCTTC.

The chain joins TRBV4-3 to TRBJ2-7, with 11 bases lining up with TRBD1. Germline V gives CDR1 LGHNA, CDR2 YSLEER. The CDR3 length is 13 residues. Trimming took 4 bases from V and 5 from J; bases not matched to a gene: 1. Here the CDR3 reads CASSPDRGHEQYF. The DNA of the CDR3 is TGCGCCAGCAGCCCGGACAGGGGGCACGAGCAGTACTTC.

The chain employs TRBV7-3 and TRBJ2-3, with a possible D match to TRBD1 (6 bases). Germline V gene sequence: CDR1 SGHTA, CDR2 FQGTGA. This CDR3 is built from 13 residues. V was shortened by 5 bases and J by 6 bases, with 12 bases between the two germline ends. CDR3 protein: CASSKGQFDTQYF. Here the CDR3 DNA reads TGTGCCAGCAGCAAGGGACAATTTGATACGCAGTATTTT. The full variable domain, with the rest looked up from reference TRBV7-3 and TRBJ2-3, is GAGVSQTPSNKVTEKGKYVELRCDPISGHTALYWYRQSLGQGPEFLIYFQGTGAADDSGLPNDRFFAVRPEGSVSTLKIQRTERGDSAVYLCASSKGQFDTQYFGPGTRLTVL.

The chain carries TRBV2 and TRBJ2-4; D perhaps matches TRBD2 (6 bases). The CDR3 totals 15 residues. V gave up 4 bases and J gave up 6 bases, with 16 bases separating them. Germline CDR1 is SNHLY and CDR2 is FYNNEI. The CDR3, as DNA: TGTGCCAGCAGTGCTTCCTTAGCGGAATCAAACATTCAGTACTTC. Amino acids: CASSASLAESNIQYF.

The rearrangement uses TRBV7-6 and TRBJ2-5, with a weak D call TRBD2 (6 bases). The CDR3 covers 15 residues. Trimming shortened V by 5 bases and J by 2 bases, and 15 bases separated the two germline ends. Germline V CDR1 and CDR2: SGHVS, FNYEAQ. Here the CDR3 DNA reads TGTGCCAGCAGCACGGGACTTATGGGACAAGAGACCCAGTACTTC. Translated: CASSTGLMGQETQYF. The variable domain in full, with the rest retrieved from reference TRBV7-6 and TRBJ2-5, is GAGVSQSPRYKVTKRGQDVALRCDPISGHVSLYWYRQALGQGPEFLTYFNYEAQQDKSGLPNDRFSAERPEGSISTLTIQRTEQRDSAMYRCASSTGLMGQETQYFGPGTRLLVL.

The chain uses TRBV29-1 and TRBJ2-5; D not resolved. Germline V lookup: CDR1 SQVTM, CDR2 ANQGSEA. The V end was cut by 1 base, the J end by 3 bases, with 12 bases between. This CDR3 is 14 amino acids long. CDR3 sequence: CSVEGGSGKETQYF. In DNA, the CDR3 is TGCAGCGTTGAAGGAGGATCCGGTAAAGAGACCCAGTACTTC.

The CDR3 DNA reads as TGCAGTGCTAGAGATCGGCAGGGAACCTACGAGCAGTACTTC. This encodes CSARDRQGTYEQYF. J is TRBJ2-7 and V is TRBV20-1; D may be TRBD1 (5 bases). Germline-derived CDR1 and CDR2 are DFQATT and SNEGSKA (reference sequence). The CDR3 has 14 amino acids. V dropped 0 bases and J dropped 2 bases, with 11 bases sitting between them.

The chain carries TRBV15 and TRBJ1-2; no definite D call. In germline, CDR1 is LNHNV, CDR2 YYDKDF (reference sequence). The V gene lost 0 bases and the J gene lost 6 bases, with 11 bases spanning the gap. The CDR3 loop spans 14 amino acids. CDR3 sequence: CATSREISVDGYTF. CDR3 coding DNA: TGTGCCACCAGCAGAGAGATAAGCGTAGATGGCTACACCTTC.

The chain is built from TRBV6-5 and TRBJ2-1; tentative D call: TRBD1 (5 bases). CDR3 length equals 13 residues. The V and J ends lost 6 bases and 6 bases respectively, with 12 bases between them. CDR1 is MNHEY and CDR2 is SVGAGI in the germline V gene. This CDR3 reads CASRQDPGNEQFF. For the CDR3, the DNA is TGTGCCAGCAGACAGGACCCGGGCAATGAGCAGTTCTTC.

The chain carries TRBV10-3 and TRBJ2-5, with D unresolved. Trimming left V 5 bases short and J 5 bases short, with 12 bases between. Germline V gives CDR1 ENHRY, CDR2 SYGVKD. This CDR3 comprises 13 residues. CDR3 bases: TGTGCCATCAGTATCGCCAATCGGGAGACCCAGTACTTC. This codes for CAISIANRETQYF.

The chain couples TRBV6-5 to TRBJ2-5; the D call may be TRBD1 or TRBD2 (5 bases each). The CDR3 runs 13 residues. The germline V gene encodes CDR1 MNHEY and CDR2 SVGAGI. V was shortened by 5 bases and J by 13 bases, with 20 bases between the two germline ends. The CDR3 loop is CASSPDATGPRYF. The CDR3 DNA reads as TGTGCCAGCAGTCCAGACGCGACGGGACCGAGGTACTTC.

J is TRBJ2-1 and V is TRBV5-4; D is possibly TRBD1 or TRBD2 (5 bases each). CDR3 length: 15 residues. Germline loops: CDR1 SGHNT, CDR2 YYREEE (reference sequence). Trimming removed 2 bases at V and 6 bases at J, with 15 bases between. This CDR3 reads CASSFPGTSSNEQFF. CDR3 DNA: TGTGCCAGCAGCTTTCCCGGGACCTCGAGCAATGAGCAGTTCTTC.

The chain employs TRBV20-1 and TRBJ1-6, with 12 bases matching TRBD1. The V gene's germline CDR1 is DFQATT and CDR2 SNEGSKA (reference sequence). This CDR3 region has 18 residues. V lost 2 bases, J lost 10 bases, and 15 bases stayed unmatched. The CDR3 region has the DNA TGCAGTGCTAGACATACCGGGACAGGGGGCTATCGGGGGTCACCCCTCCACTTT. It yields the protein CSARHTGTGGYRGSPLHF.

The chain joins TRBV25-1 to TRBJ1-1; TRBD1 is a possible D gene (6 bases). Germline CDR1 and CDR2: MGHDK and SYGVNS. The CDR3 is 11 residues long. The germline V and J ends were trimmed by 2 bases and 11 bases, with 9 bases remaining between them. This CDR3 reads CASSEGGAAFF. As DNA, the CDR3 is TGTGCCAGCAGTGAAGGGGGGGCCGCTTTCTTT.

This chain uses TRBV4-3 with TRBJ2-1; 9 bases agree with TRBD2. There are 19 residues in the CDR3. Germline V gives CDR1 LGHNA, CDR2 YSLEER. V lost 0 bases, J lost 2 bases, and 11 bases stayed unmatched. The CDR3 spells CASSQDVASGDRAYNEQFF. Written as DNA, the CDR3 is TGCGCCAGCAGCCAAGATGTGGCTAGCGGGGACCGAGCCTACAATGAGCAGTTCTTC.

V and J are TRBV29-1 and TRBJ2-1, with TRBD1 matching 7 bases. The V gene's germline CDR1 is SQVTM and CDR2 ANQGSEA. V gave up 7 bases and J gave up 0 bases; unmatched junction bases: 6. CDR3 length: 14 amino acids. The CDR3 here is CSGGQESSYNEQFF. The CDR3 nucleotides read TGCAGCGGAGGACAGGAGAGCTCCTACAATGAGCAGTTCTTC.

This clonotype was counted a single time. The chain is built from TRBV3-1 and TRBJ1-2, with D tentatively TRBD1 (6 bases). The V end was cut by 1 base, the J end by 8 bases, with 17 bases between. The CDR3 spans 15 residues. Germline V lookup: CDR1 LGHDT, CDR2 YNNKEL (reference sequence). The chain's CDR3 is CASSQAGGPRKGYTF. CDR3 DNA sequence: TGTGCCAGCAGCCAAGCCGGGGGCCCTCGAAAAGGCTACACCTTC.

The chain combines TRBV4-1 with TRBJ2-7, with 9 nucleotides matching TRBD1. Trimming at V came to 1 base and at J to 0 bases, leaving 4 bases not matched to a gene. CDR3 length: 16 amino acids. Looked up from germline, CDR1 is MGHRA and CDR2 is YSYEKL. The CDR3 here is CASSQGGTGSSYEQYF. The DNA of the CDR3 is TGCGCCAGCAGCCAAGGTGGGACAGGGAGCTCCTACGAGCAGTACTTC.

V and J are TRBV20-1 and TRBJ2-3, with TRBD2 matching over 14 bases. Trimming at V came to 3 bases and at J to 6 bases, leaving 8 bases not matched to a gene. Per germline, CDR1 DFQATT and CDR2 SNEGSKA (reference sequence). The length of the CDR3 is 16 residues. CDR3 sequence reads: CSASSRLAGGRDTQYF. The CDR3 bases are TGCAGTGCTAGTTCTCGACTAGCGGGGGGGCGTGATACGCAGTATTTT.

V usage is TRBV20-1 and J usage is TRBJ1-2; tentative D call: TRBD1 (5 bases). V lost 0 bases and J 5 bases, leaving 10 bases between the germline ends. In germline, CDR1 is DFQATT, CDR2 SNEGSKA (reference sequence). The CDR3 runs to 13 residues. The CDR3 DNA reads TGCAGTGCTAGAGATGTCCAGGGTTATGGCTACACCTTC. Translating gives CSARDVQGYGYTF.

V and J are TRBV30 and TRBJ2-2, with D tentatively TRBD1 or TRBD2 (5 bases each). Germline V gene sequence: CDR1 GTSNPN, CDR2 SVGIG (reference sequence). The CDR3 loop spans 14 amino acids. V shed 3 bases and J shed 3 bases, with 11 bases lying between them. The CDR3 DNA reads as TGTGCCTGGAGCCGAAGGGGAGACACCGGGGAGCTGTTTTTT. Translated: CAWSRRGDTGELFF.

The CDR3 nucleotides read TGTGCCAGTAGTATAGTATCACGAGATACGCAGTATTTT. Its translation is CASSIVSRDTQYF. V gene TRBV19 combines with J gene TRBJ2-3; D remains ambiguous. The CDR3 contains 13 residues. Germline assignment: CDR1 LNHDA and CDR2 SQIVND (reference sequence). Deletions cut 1 base from V and 5 bases from J, with 7 bases between.

The genes are TRBV24-1 and TRBJ2-3; 7 bases line up with TRBD2. Germline loops: CDR1 KGHDR, CDR2 SFDVKD. This CDR3 has 14 residues. Trimming at V came to 4 bases and at J to 5 bases, leaving 5 bases not matched to a gene. The CDR3 here is CATSDGRPRDTQYF. In DNA form, the CDR3 reads TGTGCCACCAGTGACGGGAGGCCCAGAGATACGCAGTATTTT.

The chain carries TRBV6-5 and TRBJ2-5, with D uncertain. The CDR3 totals 15 residues. Germline V gene lookup returns CDR1 MNHEY and CDR2 SVGAGI. V was clipped by 0 bases and J by 1 base, with 9 bases between them. The chain's CDR3 is CASSYSGARQETQYF. The CDR3 nucleotides are TGTGCCAGCAGTTACTCCGGAGCCCGCCAAGAGACCCAGTACTTC.

This clonotype was seen a single time. V is TRBV28 and J is TRBJ1-2; 7 nucleotides align to TRBD1. Germline assignment: CDR1 MDHEN and CDR2 SYDVKM. CDR3 length: 14 residues. With 6 bases clipped from V and 7 bases from J, the junction kept 11 bases outside the gene matches. The CDR3 region is CASSPGQERGGYTF. CDR3 sequence (DNA): TGTGCCAGCAGCCCCGGACAGGAAAGGGGTGGCTACACCTTC.

J is TRBJ1-2 and V is TRBV20-1; TRBD1 might be the D (5 bases). Trimming shortened V by 5 bases and J by 3 bases, and 10 bases separated the two germline ends. The CDR3 runs 12 residues. Per germline, CDR1 DFQATT and CDR2 SNEGSKA (reference sequence). The CDR3 loop is CSAFPGDYGYTF. DNA of the CDR3: TGCAGTGCTTTCCCGGGGGACTATGGCTACACCTTC.

The chain uses TRBV6-6 and TRBJ2-1; 8 bases are shared with TRBD2. CDR1 is MNHNY, CDR2 SVGAGI, per germline (reference sequence). With V trimmed by 1 base and J by 9 bases, 5 bases remained unmatched. The CDR3 contains 14 residues. The CDR3 DNA is TGTGCCAGCAGTTACTTTGCGGGGGGTGGTGAGCAGTTCTTC. Translating it yields CASSYFAGGGEQFF.

This rearrangement joins TRBV20-1 to TRBJ2-1; 9 bases line up with TRBD2. The germline V gene has CDR1 DFQATT and CDR2 SNEGSKA (reference sequence). V lost 6 bases and J lost 5; bases outside the gene matches: 8. CDR3 length: 14 residues. The CDR3 spells CSATPSGEDNEQFF. For the CDR3, the DNA is TGCAGTGCGACCCCTAGCGGGGAGGACAATGAGCAGTTCTTC.